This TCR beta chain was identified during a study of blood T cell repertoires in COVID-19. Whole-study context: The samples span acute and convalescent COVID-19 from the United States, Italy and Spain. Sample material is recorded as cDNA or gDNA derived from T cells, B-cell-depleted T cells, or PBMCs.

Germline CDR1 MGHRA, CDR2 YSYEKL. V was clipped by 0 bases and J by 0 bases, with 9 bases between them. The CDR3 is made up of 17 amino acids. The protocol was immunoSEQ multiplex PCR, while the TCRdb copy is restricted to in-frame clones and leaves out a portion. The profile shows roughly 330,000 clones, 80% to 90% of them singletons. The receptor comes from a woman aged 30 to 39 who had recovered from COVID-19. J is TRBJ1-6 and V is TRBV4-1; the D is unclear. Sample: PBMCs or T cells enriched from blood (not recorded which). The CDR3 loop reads CASSQEPGFSYNSPLHF. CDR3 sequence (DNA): TGCGCCAGCAGCCAAGAGCCAGGCTTCTCCTATAATTCACCCCTCCACTTT.